Shown below are 28 T cell receptor beta chains from a single sample sequenced in a study of graft-versus-host responses after intestinal transplantation. Some clones are missing from TCRdb's copy, which holds only in-frame ones; the method was immunoSEQ multiplex PCR. The sample shows 29,000 or so clones, roughly nine tenths of them seen only once. The sample in question was PBMCs, obtained roughly 68 weeks after intestinal transplantation. The source of these receptors is a human patient who received an intestinal transplant, so some T cells may come from the graft donor.

The rearrangement joins TRBV11-2 to TRBJ1-4; D is undetermined. Germline CDR1 is SGHAT and CDR2 is FQNNGV. The CDR3 consists of 14 residues. The V gene lost 3 bases and the J gene lost 6 bases, with 11 bases spanning the gap. The CDR3, as DNA: TGTGCCAGCAGCTTCGAGGGATTAGATGAAAAACTGTTTTTT. Translated: CASSFEGLDEKLFF.

The rearrangement links TRBV7-9 to TRBJ2-7; D possibly matches TRBD1 or TRBD2 (5 bases each). In germline, CDR1 is SEHNR, CDR2 FQNEAQ (reference sequence). V lost 5 bases to trimming and J lost 0 bases, with 17 bases between them. There are 16 residues in the CDR3. Written as DNA, the CDR3 is TGTGCCAGCAGCCCCCCTTACGGGGCGGACTCCTACGAGCAGTACTTC. It is translated as CASSPPYGADSYEQYF.

This clone has a single count. J is TRBJ1-1 and V is TRBV6-5; D ambiguous. Germline loops: CDR1 MNHEY, CDR2 SVGAGI. CDR3 length: 13 amino acids. Trimming took 2 bases from V and 8 from J, leaving 12 bases between them. CDR3 DNA: TGTGCCAGCAGTTACCTATCAGGTGGGGAAGCTTTCTTT. It specifies CASSYLSGGEAFF.

The chain links TRBV30 to TRBJ2-7; TRBD1 matches 9 bases. The CDR3 covers 15 residues. Germline CDR1 GTSNPN, CDR2 SVGIG (reference sequence). The V segment lost 3 bases and the J segment 2 bases; nucleotides outside the gene matches: 8. The CDR3 loop reads CAWSVGTGIPYEQYF. CDR3 nucleotides: TGTGCCTGGAGCGTCGGGACAGGGATTCCCTACGAGCAGTACTTC.

The J gene is TRBJ2-3, the V gene TRBV13; the D gene is possibly TRBD2 (6 bases). Per the germline V gene, CDR1 is PRHDT and CDR2 is FYEKMQ (reference sequence). CDR3 size: 13 residues. Deletions cut 1 base from V and 9 bases from J, with 11 bases between. CDR3 bases: TGTGCCAGCAGCTTAGCGGGGGTGCGAACGCAGTATTTT. Translating it yields CASSLAGVRTQYF.

The rearrangement uses TRBV6-5 and TRBJ1-2, with 7 bases matching TRBD1. The CDR3 has 13 residues. The V and J ends lost 7 bases and 9 bases, in that order; junction bases with no gene match: 11. Germline CDR1 reads MNHEY; CDR2 reads SVGAGI. The CDR3 bases are TGTGCCAGCATCTCAAGTGACAGGGTTAGCTACACCTTC. Translating it yields CASISSDRVSYTF.

The chain employs TRBV25-1 and TRBJ2-3; 8 bases are a match to TRBD1. This CDR3 contains 14 residues. The trim removed 2 bases at V and 5 bases at J, leaving 3 bases unmatched. Germline values: CDR1 MGHDK, CDR2 SYGVNS. The CDR3 here is CASSEGQGRDTQYF. In DNA form, the CDR3 reads TGTGCCAGCAGTGAAGGACAGGGCCGAGATACGCAGTATTTT.

The rearrangement joins TRBV7-9 to TRBJ2-3, with 8 bases fitting TRBD2. CDR3 size: 15 residues. In germline, CDR1 is SEHNR, CDR2 FQNEAQ (reference sequence). V gave up 7 bases and J gave up 6 bases; unmatched junction bases: 12. The DNA of the CDR3 is TGTGCCAGCACTTACGAGCGGGGGTTCACGGATACGCAGTATTTT. This encodes CASTYERGFTDTQYF. Full variable domain (rest looked up from reference TRBV7-9 and TRBJ2-3): DTGVSQNPRHKITKRGQNVTFRCDPISEHNRLYWYRQTLGQGPEFLTYFQNEAQLEKSRLLSDRFSAERPKGSFSTLEIQRTEQGDSAMYLCASTYERGFTDTQYFGPGTRLTVL.

This chain joins TRBV7-6 and TRBJ2-7; D gene unclear. The CDR3 is made up of 11 amino acids. The germline V and J ends were trimmed by 1 base and 5 bases, with 3 bases remaining between them. Germline V gene data show CDR1 as SGHVS and CDR2 as FNYEAQ. CDR3 in amino acids: CASSLGNEQYF. The CDR3 nucleotides read TGTGCCAGCAGCTTAGGCAACGAGCAGTACTTC.

This clone was observed once. The chain is built from TRBV5-6 and TRBJ1-5; D is unclear. Germline V gives CDR1 SGHDT, CDR2 YYEEEE. Trimming left V 10 bases short and J 1 base short, with 18 bases between. This CDR3 is 15 amino acids long. For the CDR3, the DNA is TGTGCCCCAGCGGCGGAGGGAAGGAGCAATCAGCCCCAGCATTTT. This encodes CAPAAEGRSNQPQHF.

The chain joins TRBV7-9 to TRBJ2-5; tentative D call: TRBD2 (7 bases). Germline CDR1 reads SEHNR; CDR2 reads FQNEAQ (reference sequence). This CDR3 has 19 amino acids. V dropped 1 base and J dropped 4 bases, with 25 bases sitting between them. CDR3 protein: CASSLGGSRGAPFLETQYF. Written as DNA, the CDR3 is TGTGCCAGCAGCTTAGGGGGGTCCCGGGGGGCCCCCTTCTTAGAGACCCAGTACTTC.

This clone was detected a few times. The chain carries TRBV6-5 and TRBJ1-1; TRBD1 agrees at 9 bases. Germline lookup yields CDR1 MNHEY and CDR2 SVGAGI. CDR3 length: 14 amino acids. The J segment lost 10 bases and the V segment lost 6 bases, leaving 12 bases of the junction unmatched. In nucleotides, the CDR3 is TGTGCCAGCAGCCCCGGACAGGGGTCTTTCGTAGCTTTCTTT. It is translated as CASSPGQGSFVAFF.

This clone showed up just once. The V gene is TRBV5-6, the J gene TRBJ2-1; no firm D call. The CDR3 has 16 amino acids. V lost 1 base, J lost 4 bases, and 15 bases lay in between. Germline CDR1 reads SGHDT; CDR2 reads YYEEEE. The CDR3 loop reads CASSLRSNDVYNEQFF. In DNA, the CDR3 is TGTGCCAGCAGCTTGAGGTCCAACGATGTTTACAATGAGCAGTTCTTC.

The chain is built from TRBV2 and TRBJ2-5, with 8 positions matching TRBD2. The CDR3 loop spans 16 amino acids. The germline gives CDR1 SNHLY, CDR2 FYNNEI. The V gene end was trimmed by 3 bases and the J gene end by 1 base; junction bases not matched to a gene: 7. The CDR3 coding sequence is TGTGCCAGCAGTGACCCGGGGGGGGTTCCCCAAGAGACCCAGTACTTC. Translated, it gives CASSDPGGVPQETQYF.

The chain carries TRBV7-8 and TRBJ1-4; D gene unclear. The germline CDR1 and CDR2 sequences are SGHVS and FQNEAQ. This CDR3 has 15 amino acids. V was pared by 3 bases and J by 5 bases, with 13 bases between. CDR3 in DNA: TGTGCCAGCAGCTTGTTTGCCAGAGAGAATGAAAAACTGTTTTTT. It yields the protein CASSLFARENEKLFF.

This chain links TRBV18 with TRBJ2-1; D could derive from TRBD1 or TRBD2 (5 bases each). The CDR3 loop spans 13 amino acids. Germline V CDR1 and CDR2: KGHSH, LQKENI. Trimming left V 1 base short and J 12 bases short, with 13 bases between. The CDR3 loop is CASSPRGNVGQFF. The CDR3 DNA sequence: TGTGCCAGCTCACCACGGGGGAATGTAGGGCAGTTCTTC.

The chain employs TRBV6-5 and TRBJ1-1; D uncertain. The CDR3 runs 13 residues. With 6 bases removed from V and 3 bases from J, the gap between germline ends came to 11 bases. Germline lookup yields CDR1 MNHEY and CDR2 SVGAGI. CDR3 bases: TGTGCCAGCAGACGGGTGAAGGACACTGAAGCTTTCTTT. The encoded protein is CASRRVKDTEAFF.

The V and J genes are TRBV5-1 and TRBJ1-2, with D perhaps matching TRBD1 (5 bases). Trimming took off 3 bases at V and 4 bases at J, with 10 bases between the two ends. From germline, CDR1 is SGHRS and CDR2 YFSETQ. CDR3 size: 13 residues. CDR3 bases: TGCGCCAGCAGCTCCCAGGGCATCTATGGCTACACCTTC. Amino acid sequence: CASSSQGIYGYTF.

The chain is built from TRBV5-1 and TRBJ2-7; perhaps TRBD2 as D (5 bases). The CDR3 covers 13 residues. The germline CDR1 and CDR2 sequences are SGHRS and YFSETQ. With 4 bases removed from V and 3 bases from J, the gap between germline ends came to 11 bases. CDR3 sequence (DNA): TGCGCCAGCAGCCGCGGGTTACTCTACGAGCAGTACTTC. It specifies CASSRGLLYEQYF.

The J gene is TRBJ1-1, the V gene TRBV9; TRBD1 is a possible D gene (6 bases). Germline-derived CDR1 and CDR2 are SGDLS and YYNGEE. The CDR3 sequence is 14 residues long. The V end lost 0 bases, the J end lost 11 bases, and 17 bases lay between the germline ends. For the CDR3, the DNA is TGTGCCAGCAGCGTAGATGGACAGCCGGCCGGTGCTTTCTTT. This gives the protein CASSVDGQPAGAFF.

The CDR3: CASGGGGVAQPQHF. Here the CDR3 DNA reads TGTGCCAGCGGGGGGGGTGGGGTTGCTCAGCCCCAGCATTTT. V usage is TRBV27 and J usage is TRBJ1-5; D is possibly TRBD1 (5 bases). The CDR3 runs 14 residues. The V end lost 8 bases, the J end lost 6 bases, and 17 bases lay between the germline ends. Looked up from germline, CDR1 is MNHEY and CDR2 is SMNVEV (reference sequence).

V is TRBV6-1 and J is TRBJ1-5, with D possibly being TRBD1 (6 bases). Germline V gene data show CDR1 as MNHNS and CDR2 as SASEGT. V was cut by 2 bases and J by 9 bases, with 20 bases left in between. CDR3 length equals 16 residues. The CDR3 reads CASSEPSVRGVGPQHF. The DNA for the CDR3 is TGTGCCAGCAGTGAACCATCCGTCAGGGGAGTGGGGCCCCAGCATTTT.

J is TRBJ2-7 and V is TRBV4-1, with D maybe TRBD1 (6 bases). CDR3 size: 13 residues. CDR1 and CDR2 from the germline V gene are MGHRA and YSYEKL. Between the trimmed V and J ends, which lost 4 bases and 2 bases, there was a span of 9 bases. Here the CDR3 DNA reads TGCGCCAGCAGCCTCAGGGGACCCTACGAGCAGTACTTC. Translation: CASSLRGPYEQYF.

J is TRBJ1-1 and V is TRBV5-6; possible D gene TRBD1, 5 bases. Deletions cut 0 bases from V and 1 base from J, with 7 bases between. CDR1 SGHDT and CDR2 YYEEEE come from the germline V gene. This CDR3 comprises 14 residues. The CDR3 protein is CASSLEGENTEAFF. CDR3 DNA sequence: TGTGCCAGCAGCTTGGAAGGGGAGAACACTGAAGCTTTCTTT.

This sequence joins TRBV20-1 and TRBJ2-7, with D perhaps being TRBD1 or TRBD2 (5 bases each). The CDR3 is made up of 11 amino acids. V lost 3 bases and J 7 bases, leaving 10 bases between the germline ends. CDR1 DFQATT and CDR2 SNEGSKA come from the germline V gene (reference sequence). CDR3 region: CSARAGSEQYF. The CDR3 nucleotides read TGCAGTGCTAGGGCAGGGAGTGAGCAGTACTTC.

The rearrangement uses TRBV2 and TRBJ1-2, with a weak D call TRBD1 (5 bases). Trimming pared 3 bases from V and 3 bases from J, leaving 5 bases between. This CDR3 is 12 amino acids long. Per germline, CDR1 SNHLY and CDR2 FYNNEI. The CDR3 DNA is TGTGCCAGCAGTGACAGGGACTATGGCTACACCTTC. Translated: CASSDRDYGYTF.

This rearrangement joins TRBV29-1 to TRBJ1-2, with unresolved D. V lost 2 bases and J 5 bases, leaving 9 bases between the germline ends. CDR1 SQVTM and CDR2 ANQGSEA come from the germline V gene. The CDR3 spans 12 residues. CDR3 residues: CSVESGSYGYTF. CDR3 nucleotides: TGCAGCGTTGAATCGGGCTCGTATGGCTACACCTTC.

This chain connects TRBV2 to TRBJ2-3; D might be TRBD1 (5 bases). The CDR3 length is 12 residues. V was cut by 7 bases and J by 5 bases, with 10 bases left in between. The germline V gene has CDR1 SNHLY and CDR2 FYNNEI. In DNA, the CDR3 is TGTGCCAGCATCGAAGGGGTAGATACGCAGTATTTT. Translation: CASIEGVDTQYF.